The rows below give T cell receptor beta chains drawn from one sample of a study of OX40 agonist ivuxolimab in advanced cancers. The protocol was immunoSEQ multiplex PCR, while the TCRdb copy is restricted to in-frame clones and leaves out a portion. Altogether approximately 77,000 clones are present, about nine tenths being singletons, with the ten largest covering about 0.54%. Sequencing used CD4+ or CD8+ T cells sorted from blood, obtained in a trial of the OX40 agonist ivuxolimab. The receptors derive from an adult with an advanced solid tumor such as melanoma, head and neck, liver or kidney cancer. Both conserved end residues are part of each CDR3. A D gene is named only where the DNA matches it firmly.

j_gene	d_gene	v_gene	CDR3nt	CDR3aa
TRBJ2-7	TRBD2	TRBV29-1	TGCAGCGTTGAAGATCAGGAGGCGGGAGGGCACTCCTACGAGCAGTACTTC	CSVEDQEAGGHSYEQYF
TRBJ2-2	TRBD2	TRBV9	TGTGCCAGCAGCCCCCCCGTTACGGGAGGGATCACCGGGGAGCTGTTTTTT	CASSPPVTGGITGELFF
TRBJ2-1	.	TRBV25-1	TGTGCCAGCAGTGCGGACAGTCTAGGAAATGAGCAGTTCTTC	CASSADSLGNEQFF
TRBJ2-7	TRBD2	TRBV11-3	TGTGCCAGCAGCTTAGGTGGTAGCGGGAGCTACGAGCAGTACTTC	CASSLGGSGSYEQYF
TRBJ2-3	.	TRBV9	TGTGCCAGCAGCGGCCGAAGGGGACCGAGCACAGATACGCAGTATTTT	CASSGRRGPSTDTQYF
TRBJ1-2	.	TRBV19	TGTGCCAGTAGTGCGAACAGCGTCTATGGCTACACCTTC	CASSANSVYGYTF
TRBJ2-3	TRBD2	TRBV7-3	TGTGCCAGCAGCTTAGGACTAGCGGGAGGGTTGGATACGCAGTATTTT	CASSLGLAGGLDTQYF
TRBJ2-3	TRBD2	TRBV10-2	TGCGCCAGCAGATCTCGGACTAGCGGGAGCACAGATACGCAGTATTTT	CASRSRTSGSTDTQYF
TRBJ2-3	.	TRBV7-9	TGTGCCAGCAGCTTAGTCTACGGGAGTCTAACTAGCACAGATACGCAGTATTTT	CASSLVYGSLTSTDTQYF
TRBJ2-5	.	TRBV11-1	TGTGCCAGCAGCTTAGGACTCACGGCGGAGCCAGAGACCCAGTACTTC	CASSLGLTAEPETQYF
TRBJ2-7	TRBD1	TRBV7-2	TGTGCCAGCAGCCTCGACAGGGTGGACGAGCAGTACTTC	CASSLDRVDEQYF